This TCR beta chain was captured in a study of T cell repertoires in cytomegalovirus infection. Study overall: Public TCR beta signatures provided an indication of both CMV infection and a matching HLA type.

Germline-derived CDR1 and CDR2 are SGHTA and FQGNSA. The CDR3 loop spans 15 amino acids. V lost 5 bases, J lost 3 bases, and 14 bases lay in between. This clonotype has a count of ten or more. Its matching antigen is unknown. TCRdb recomputed calls from the reads with MiXCR, one row per CDR3 protein. The table includes under 850,000 distinct CDR3 sequences, 35% detected once. Overall study results and limits: Cumulative frequency (of public TCR beta family members) identified carriers of CMV plus the relevant HLA. HLA-C-restricted CMV clonotypes gave the most frequent clonotype in two of eight donors.

The specimen sequenced was PBMCs. This TCR was sampled from a human donor in good health (CMV status not recorded). Some clones in this sample may be carry-over from other donors' samples. The chain couples TRBV7-2 to TRBJ1-3, with D tentatively TRBD1 (6 bases). The chain's CDR3 is CASSPQGVGGNTIYF. The CDR3 DNA sequence: TGTGCCAGCAGCCCACAGGGCGTTGGTGGAAACACCATATATTTT.